This TCR beta chain was documented in a study of PD-1 blockade in classical Hodgkin lymphoma. The CDR3 runs to 18 residues. CDR1 and CDR2 (germline): KGHSH, LQKENI. Trimming left V 3 bases short and J 0 bases short, with 18 bases between. Only in-frame clones appear in the TCRdb table, and some are missing; sequencing was by immunoSEQ multiplex PCR. Of about 50,000 clones listed, 65% to 80% are singletons. The sample's time point: cycle 4 day 1 (C4D1), after 5 to 7 weeks of nivolumab. Following autologous stem cell transplantation, relapse occurred in every patient, and exposure to brentuximab vedotin varied.

This TCR was recovered from a human donor with classical Hodgkin lymphoma. V gene TRBV18 combines with J gene TRBJ1-3; TRBD1 is a possible D gene (6 bases). This sample comprised peripheral blood mononuclear cells (PBMCs), obtained before the fourth cycle of nivolumab. CDR3: CASSPGTITDPSGNTIYF. The CDR3, as DNA: TGTGCCAGCTCACCCGGGACAATCACTGACCCCTCTGGAAACACCATATATTTT.